A single sample is the source of the 21 T cell receptor beta chains below, sequenced in a study of blood T cell repertoires in COVID-19. Only in-frame clones appear in the TCRdb table, and some are missing; sequencing was by immunoSEQ multiplex PCR. Of 68,000 or so clones listed, 65% to 80% are singletons. The sequenced material came from peripheral blood. The receptors shown here come from a human donor in a cohort sampled during active COVID-19.

This clone is classed as medium-sized (0.01 to 0.1%). This rearrangement joins TRBV6-1 to TRBJ1-4, with 7 bases that match TRBD1. The V gene's germline CDR1 is MNHNS and CDR2 SASEGT. The J segment lost 7 bases and the V segment lost 3 bases, leaving 8 bases of the junction unmatched. The CDR3 consists of 15 residues. The CDR3 sequence is CASSDLSGGSEKLFF. The DNA of the CDR3 is TGTGCCAGCAGTGATTTATCAGGGGGGAGTGAAAAACTGTTTTTT.

This clone was observed a few times. This chain uses TRBV9 with TRBJ1-6; D is unclear. V was cut by 0 bases and J by 10 bases, with 14 bases left in between. Germline V gives CDR1 SGDLS, CDR2 YYNGEE. The CDR3 spans 15 residues. The CDR3 DNA is TGTGCCAGCAGCGTAGAAGGACGGACTTCGTCACCCCTCCACTTT. It yields the protein CASSVEGRTSSPLHF.

The chain uses TRBV5-1 and TRBJ1-1; 10 positions agree with TRBD1. There are 14 residues in the CDR3. The ends lost 4 bases at V and 3 bases at J; junction bases unmatched: 3. The germline CDR1 and CDR2 sequences are SGHRS and YFSETQ. The DNA of the CDR3 is TGCGCCAGCAGCGGGACAGGGGCGCACACTGAAGCTTTCTTT. This codes for CASSGTGAHTEAFF.

The genes are TRBV7-3 and TRBJ2-1; 9 nucleotides align to TRBD1. This CDR3 comprises 12 residues. After removal of 5 bases from V and 11 bases from J, the junction contained 4 bases not matched to a gene. Per the germline V gene, CDR1 is SGHTA and CDR2 is FQGTGA. The CDR3 nucleotides read TGTGCCAGCAGCAGGACAGGGGATAAGCAGTTCTTC. Amino acid sequence: CASSRTGDKQFF.

The V gene is TRBV9, the J gene TRBJ1-4; TRBD1 matches at 8 bases. CDR1 SGDLS and CDR2 YYNGEE come from the germline V gene. This CDR3 is built from 17 residues. After removal of 0 bases from V and 0 bases from J, the junction contained 4 bases not matched to a gene. CDR3 residues: CASSVGQGNPTNEKLFF. The CDR3 DNA follows: TGTGCCAGCAGCGTAGGACAGGGGAATCCAACTAATGAAAAACTGTTTTTT.

The chain couples TRBV7-2 to TRBJ2-7; D perhaps matches TRBD1 (5 bases). V was pared by 3 bases and J by 6 bases, with 12 bases between. The V gene's germline CDR1 is SGHTA and CDR2 FQGNSA. This CDR3 comprises 13 residues. CDR3 bases: TGTGCCAGCAGCTTTGCGGTGGGGCGCGAGCAGTACTTC. Protein product: CASSFAVGREQYF. Combining the CDR3 with reference TRBV7-2 and TRBJ2-7 gives the whole variable domain GAGVSQSPSNKVTEKGKDVELRCDPISGHTALYWYRQSLGQGLEFLIYFQGNSAPDKSGLPSDRFSAERTGGSVSTLTIQRTQQEDSAVYLCASSFAVGREQYFGPGTRLTVT.

V gene TRBV4-1 combines with J gene TRBJ2-7, with no clear D. Germline lookup yields CDR1 MGHRA and CDR2 YSYEKL. Trimming shortened V by 8 bases and J by 0 bases, and 17 bases separated the two germline ends. The CDR3 contains 15 residues. In DNA form, the CDR3 reads TGCGCCAGCCAGATTGATGGCTCAAGCTCCTACGAGCAGTACTTC. Its translation: CASQIDGSSSYEQYF.

V is TRBV24-1 and J is TRBJ2-1, with TRBD2 matching 7 bases. Germline CDR1 reads KGHDR; CDR2 reads SFDVKD. Trimming took 5 bases from V and 5 from J; bases not matched to a gene: 8. The CDR3 is 15 residues long. As DNA, the CDR3 is TGTGCCACCAGTGGGGGGGGGACTGGAAACAATGAGCAGTTCTTC. Residues: CATSGGGTGNNEQFF.

The chain combines TRBV7-3 with TRBJ2-3, with 8 bases lining up with TRBD2. V shed 3 bases, J shed 5 bases, and the junction held 4 bases outside the gene matches. The CDR3 has 14 residues. Germline V gives CDR1 SGHTA, CDR2 FQGTGA. The CDR3 protein is CASSLRGAGDTQYF. The CDR3 DNA reads TGTGCCAGCAGCTTGCGGGGGGCGGGAGATACGCAGTATTTT.

This clone has just one count. The V call is TRBV5-6, the J call TRBJ2-3; unclear D gene. The CDR3 has 14 amino acids. The V gene lost 0 bases and the J gene lost 0 bases, with 5 bases spanning the gap. Per the germline V gene, CDR1 is SGHDT and CDR2 is YYEEEE. CDR3 protein: CASSLVRSTDTQYF. DNA for the CDR3: TGTGCCAGCAGCTTGGTTCGGAGCACAGATACGCAGTATTTT.

The chain combines TRBV29-1 with TRBJ1-1, with 8 bases identical to TRBD1. V gave up 7 bases and J gave up 1 base; unmatched junction bases: 5. The germline gives CDR1 SQVTM, CDR2 ANQGSEA. CDR3 length: 13 amino acids. CDR3 in DNA: TGCAGCGAGAGGACAGGGACGAACACTGAAGCTTTCTTT. Its translation: CSERTGTNTEAFF.

Only a few counts were recorded for this clone. The chain uses TRBV5-6 and TRBJ2-2; D uncertain. The CDR3 is made up of 12 amino acids. Trimming removed 2 bases at V and 6 bases at J, with 5 bases between. Per the germline V gene, CDR1 is SGHDT and CDR2 is YYEEEE. As DNA, the CDR3 is TGTGCCAGCAGCTTCCCTTCCGGGGAGCTGTTTTTT. It is translated as CASSFPSGELFF.

The chain employs TRBV6-5 and TRBJ2-7; 9 bases match TRBD1. Germline V CDR1 and CDR2: MNHEY, SVGAGI. The V segment lost 0 bases and the J segment 5 bases; nucleotides outside the gene matches: 5. This CDR3 is 15 amino acids long. The CDR3 protein is CASSYSMGQGHEQYF. The CDR3 DNA sequence: TGTGCCAGCAGTTACTCGATGGGACAGGGTCACGAGCAGTACTTC.

CDR3 residues: CASSLSAQGGNEQFF. The CDR3 nucleotides read TGTGCCAGCAGCTTGTCCGCACAGGGCGGCAATGAGCAGTTCTTC. The chain is built from TRBV7-3 and TRBJ2-1, with D perhaps TRBD1 (6 bases). Germline V gene lookup returns CDR1 SGHTA and CDR2 FQGTGA. V lost 3 bases and J 6 bases, leaving 15 bases between the germline ends. The CDR3 contains 15 residues. The whole variable domain, filled in from reference TRBV7-3 and TRBJ2-1, reads GAGVSQTPSNKVTEKGKYVELRCDPISGHTALYWYRQSLGQGPEFLIYFQGTGAADDSGLPNDRFFAVRPEGSVSTLKIQRTERGDSAVYLCASSLSAQGGNEQFFGPGTRLTVL.

The chain recombines TRBV10-3 with TRBJ2-2; 13 bases match TRBD2. The germline V gene has CDR1 ENHRY and CDR2 SYGVKD. The CDR3 is 17 amino acids. Trimming removed 2 bases from V and 8 bases from J; junction bases left unmatched: 8. The CDR3 DNA reads TGTGCCATCAGTGAGCCACGGACTAGCGGGAGAGGTGGGGAGCTGTTTTTT. Encoded protein: CAISEPRTSGRGGELFF.

The chain carries TRBV12-3 or TRBV12-4 and TRBJ1-4, with D tentatively TRBD1 (5 bases). The V end was cut by 7 bases, the J end by 5 bases, with 11 bases between. The CDR3 runs 13 residues. In nucleotides, the CDR3 is TGTGCCAGCACCATGACAGTAAATGAAAAACTGTTTTTT. Protein sequence: CASTMTVNEKLFF.

The chain joins TRBV9 to TRBJ2-7; D is possibly TRBD2 (6 bases). Trimming took off 4 bases at V and 3 bases at J, with 17 bases between the two ends. Germline V gene lookup returns CDR1 SGDLS and CDR2 YYNGEE. The CDR3 length is 15 residues. CDR3 protein: CASSPRPGTFYEQYF. The CDR3 nucleotides read TGTGCCAGCAGCCCCCGCCCTGGGACTTTCTACGAGCAGTACTTC.

The V call is TRBV19, the J call TRBJ2-7; 7 positions agree with TRBD1. Germline CDR1 is LNHDA and CDR2 is SQIVND (reference sequence). The CDR3 has 15 amino acids. V lost 3 bases to trimming and J lost 4 bases; unmatched junction nucleotides: 9. CDR3 sequence: CASSISRGRGYEQYF. Here the CDR3 DNA reads TGTGCCAGTAGTATCTCAAGGGGGCGCGGGTACGAGCAGTACTTC.

The CDR3 spells CASSIDWTRMVSGTTGELFF. For the CDR3, the DNA is TGTGCCAGTAGTATAGATTGGACCCGAATGGTTAGCGGGACCACCGGGGAGCTGTTTTTT. The chain couples TRBV19 to TRBJ2-2; 8 bases line up with TRBD2. Germline values: CDR1 LNHDA, CDR2 SQIVND (reference sequence). CDR3 length: 20 amino acids. V lost 0 bases, J lost 4 bases, and 16 bases stayed unmatched.

Written as DNA, the CDR3 is TGTGCCAGCAGCCTGGACAGGTTCCATGAGCAGTTCTTC. It encodes CASSLDRFHEQFF. The chain couples TRBV9 to TRBJ2-1; 7 nucleotides agree with TRBD1. CDR1 is SGDLS, CDR2 YYNGEE, per germline. V lost 4 bases to trimming and J lost 8 bases; unmatched junction nucleotides: 6. The CDR3 extends over 13 amino acids.

This rearrangement joins TRBV4-1 to TRBJ2-6, with a weak D call TRBD1 (6 bases). Germline V gene sequence: CDR1 MGHRA, CDR2 YSYEKL. The length of the CDR3 is 16 residues. Trimming removed 1 base at V and 2 bases at J, with 9 bases between. This chain's CDR3 is CASSQGTATGANVLTF. The CDR3 bases are TGCGCCAGCAGCCAAGGGACAGCGACTGGGGCCAACGTCCTGACTTTC.